These 27 T cell receptor beta chains originate from one sample sequenced in a study of neurological immune-mediated disorders. Each CDR3 protein gets one entry after TCRdb re-called the 5' RACE reads with MiXCR. The sample shows about 46,000 distinct CDR3 sequences, under 2% of them seen only once. The sample comprised PBMCs. The receptors come from a woman between 40 and 50 years old with multiple sclerosis.

The chain has TRBV2 and TRBJ1-5, with D possibly matching TRBD1 (5 bases). Germline V gene data show CDR1 as SNHLY and CDR2 as FYNNEI. The V end lost 8 bases, the J end lost 4 bases, and 24 bases lay between the germline ends. This CDR3 is built from 17 residues. The CDR3 nucleotides read TGTGCCAGCCACGAAGCACTTAGGGACGGAAGGAATCAGCCCCAGCATTTT. Translating gives CASHEALRDGRNQPQHF.

The sample holds many counts of this clonotype. This chain links TRBV20-1 with TRBJ2-1; 7 bases are a match to TRBD2. The CDR3 covers 15 residues. The V gene end was trimmed by 8 bases and the J gene end by 4 bases; junction bases not matched to a gene: 14. Germline CDR1 and CDR2: DFQATT and SNEGSKA (reference sequence). The CDR3 DNA is TGCAGTTCCCTCGGGGCAGCGGGGAGGTACAATGAGCAGTTCTTC. Its translation: CSSLGAAGRYNEQFF.

This clonotype came up many times. The chain recombines TRBV10-3 with TRBJ1-1; 7 bases agree with TRBD1. The ends lost 8 bases at V and 2 bases at J; junction bases unmatched: 2. Per the germline V gene, CDR1 is ENHRY and CDR2 is SYGVKD. The CDR3 loop spans 12 amino acids. This chain's CDR3 is CAIQGGNTEAFF. The CDR3 coding sequence is TGTGCCATCCAGGGGGGAAACACTGAAGCTTTCTTT.

This clonotype occurred many times. V and J are TRBV7-9 and TRBJ1-2; 7 bases match TRBD1. V shed 0 bases, J shed 6 bases, and the junction held 4 bases outside the gene matches. The germline gives CDR1 SEHNR, CDR2 FQNEAQ (reference sequence). CDR3 size: 14 residues. For the CDR3, the DNA is TGTGCCAGCAGCTTAGCGCAAGGGGGCAATGGCTACACCTTC. This sequence encodes CASSLAQGGNGYTF.

This clonotype occurred many times. The gene calls are TRBV5-1 and TRBJ2-3; possibly TRBD1 for D (6 bases). The CDR3 length is 14 residues. Trimming cost V 7 bases and J 2 bases, with 14 bases left between them. Per germline, CDR1 SGHRS and CDR2 YFSETQ. The CDR3 is CASRMDSFTDTQYF. DNA of the CDR3: TGCGCCAGCCGTATGGACAGCTTCACAGATACGCAGTATTTT.

This clonotype was seen many times. The chain joins TRBV11-2 to TRBJ1-1; D gene unclear. This CDR3 region has 18 residues. The germline V gene has CDR1 SGHAT and CDR2 FQNNGV. V shed 4 bases and J shed 0 bases, with 21 bases lying between them. As DNA, the CDR3 is TGTGCCAGCAGCTCCCTCAACGTCCGATTTTTTTTGAACACTGAAGCTTTCTTT. Its translation is CASSSLNVRFFLNTEAFF.

This clonotype was found a few times. The chain joins TRBV3-1 to TRBJ2-1, with TRBD2 identical over 8 bases. The V gene end was trimmed by 0 bases and the J gene end by 4 bases; junction bases not matched to a gene: 5. Germline loops: CDR1 LGHDT, CDR2 YNNKEL (reference sequence). The CDR3 totals 16 residues. The CDR3, as DNA: TGTGCCAGCAGCCAAGAGGCGCGGGGGGCTTACAATGAGCAGTTCTTC. Translating it yields CASSQEARGAYNEQFF.

Many counts were recorded for this clonotype. The chain carries TRBV9 and TRBJ2-1; D is possibly TRBD2 (7 bases). This CDR3 comprises 15 residues. The V gene's germline CDR1 is SGDLS and CDR2 YYNGEE. Between the trimmed V and J ends, which lost 0 bases and 8 bases, there was a span of 15 bases. The CDR3 spells CASSVEWGGNYEQFF. CDR3 nucleotides: TGTGCCAGCAGCGTAGAGTGGGGGGGCAATTATGAGCAGTTCTTC.

This clonotype was seen ten or more times. The chain carries TRBV15 and TRBJ2-1; 8 bases agree with TRBD2. J was trimmed by 4 bases and V by 3 bases; bases with no gene match: 5. The germline CDR1 and CDR2 sequences are LNHNV and YYDKDF (reference sequence). The CDR3 contains 15 residues. Here the CDR3 reads CATSRERGPYNEQFF. The CDR3 DNA sequence: TGTGCCACCAGCAGGGAGCGGGGGCCTTACAATGAGCAGTTCTTC.

This clonotype came up many times. The gene calls are TRBV15 and TRBJ2-1; 11 nucleotides match TRBD2. With 1 base clipped from V and 7 bases from J, the junction kept 9 bases outside the gene matches. The CDR3 has 17 residues. Per the germline V gene, CDR1 is LNHNV and CDR2 is YYDKDF (reference sequence). The CDR3, as DNA: TGTGCCACCAGCAGAGTCCCGACTAGCGGGGTTTTTAATGAGCAGTTCTTC. It codes for CATSRVPTSGVFNEQFF.

This clonotype was observed at least ten times. In DNA, the CDR3 is TGTGCCAGCAGCCAAGCGGGACAAGAGACGAACACCGGGGAGCTGTTTTTT. Residues: CASSQAGQETNTGELFF. The V call is TRBV14, the J call TRBJ2-2, with D perhaps TRBD1 (6 bases). Trimming stripped 1 base from V and 0 bases from J, with 12 bases between. This CDR3 is built from 17 residues. CDR1 is SGHDN, CDR2 FVKESK, per germline.

This clonotype was observed a few times. The chain is built from TRBV5-1 and TRBJ2-5; D uncertain. V gave up 0 bases and J gave up 2 bases, with 5 bases separating them. CDR3 length: 13 amino acids. Germline lookup yields CDR1 SGHRS and CDR2 YFSETQ. The CDR3 region is CASSLGAQETQYF. In DNA form, the CDR3 reads TGCGCCAGCAGCTTGGGAGCGCAAGAGACCCAGTACTTC.

This clonotype was detected ten times or more. V gene TRBV6-4 combines with J gene TRBJ2-1; 11 bases map to TRBD2. V lost 4 bases, J lost 0 bases, and 5 bases stayed unmatched. The CDR3 length is 17 residues. Per germline, CDR1 MRHNA and CDR2 SNTAGT. CDR3 region: CASSAGLAVSSYNEQFF. The CDR3 nucleotides are TGTGCCAGCAGTGCGGGACTAGCGGTTAGCTCCTACAATGAGCAGTTCTTC.

This clonotype was recorded many times. This chain connects TRBV20-1 to TRBJ1-4, with D perhaps matching TRBD1 (6 bases). Germline CDR1 is DFQATT and CDR2 is SNEGSKA (reference sequence). The CDR3 length is 16 residues. V was pared by 0 bases and J by 5 bases, with 16 bases between. The CDR3 loop reads CSARDGQGGQNEKLFF. CDR3 DNA: TGCAGTGCTAGAGACGGTCAAGGGGGGCAGAATGAAAAACTGTTTTTT.

At least ten counts were recorded for this clonotype. The CDR3 spells CASSLSTTSYEQYF. The CDR3 DNA follows: TGCGCCAGCAGCTTATCAACAACTTCGTACGAGCAGTACTTC. The V call is TRBV5-1, the J call TRBJ2-7; D is unclear. CDR1 is SGHRS and CDR2 is YFSETQ in the germline V gene. Trimming left V 2 bases short and J 4 bases short, with 13 bases between. The CDR3 consists of 14 residues.

The CDR3 spells CSVSGGPFNQPQHF. As DNA, the CDR3 is TGCAGCGTTAGCGGGGGACCCTTCAATCAGCCCCAGCATTTT. This chain connects TRBV29-1 to TRBJ1-5; possibly TRBD1 for D (5 bases). V gave up 5 bases and J gave up 3 bases, with 14 bases separating them. Germline loops: CDR1 SQVTM, CDR2 ANQGSEA. The CDR3 length is 14 residues.

This clonotype occurred many times. The CDR3 DNA reads TGCGCCAGCAGTTGGCGGGAGAACACCGGGGAGCTGTTTTTT. This translates into CASSWRENTGELFF. The genes are TRBV5-1 and TRBJ2-2; possibly TRBD2 for D (6 bases). Per the germline V gene, CDR1 is SGHRS and CDR2 is YFSETQ. CDR3 length equals 14 residues. Deletions cut 5 bases from V and 1 base from J, with 9 bases between.

This clonotype occurred many times. This chain connects TRBV5-8 to TRBJ2-2; D ambiguous. This CDR3 is built from 14 residues. The germline gives CDR1 SGHTS, CDR2 YDEGEE. Between the trimmed V and J ends, which lost 0 bases and 1 base, there was a span of 4 bases. CDR3 loop: CASSLVGNTGELFF. CDR3 nucleotide sequence: TGTGCCAGCAGCTTGGTAGGGAACACCGGGGAGCTGTTTTTT.

This clonotype was detected ten times or more. The chain recombines TRBV15 with TRBJ2-1, with D possibly being TRBD1 or TRBD2 (5 bases each). V was pared by 2 bases and J by 8 bases, with 16 bases between. Germline V lookup: CDR1 LNHNV, CDR2 YYDKDF (reference sequence). CDR3 length: 15 residues. CDR3 nucleotides: TGTGCCACCAGCAGACGGGACCGAAGTCGCGATGAGCAGTTCTTC. It is translated as CATSRRDRSRDEQFF.

In this sample, this clonotype turned up many times. The chain employs TRBV12-3 or TRBV12-4 and TRBJ2-7, with TRBD1 as a possible D gene (6 bases). V was shortened by 6 bases and J by 3 bases, with 12 bases between the two germline ends. This CDR3 is built from 13 residues. The CDR3 is CASSPGQLYEQYF. In DNA form, the CDR3 reads TGTGCCAGCAGCCCTGGACAGCTCTACGAGCAGTACTTC.

This clonotype appeared many times. The chain joins TRBV9 to TRBJ1-1, with 9 nucleotides matching TRBD1. This CDR3 contains 14 residues. The V gene's germline CDR1 is SGDLS and CDR2 YYNGEE. With 3 bases clipped from V and 5 bases from J, the junction kept 5 bases outside the gene matches. The CDR3 region has the DNA TGTGCCAGCAGCGAAACACAGGGGGCAACTGAAGCTTTCTTT. Its translation is CASSETQGATEAFF.

This clonotype was counted ten times or more. The V gene is TRBV5-1, the J gene TRBJ1-4; a possible D gene is TRBD1 (5 bases). The CDR3 length is 16 residues. Trimming cost V 2 bases and J 0 bases, with 11 bases left between them. Germline values: CDR1 SGHRS, CDR2 YFSETQ. The CDR3 bases are TGCGCCAGCAGCTTCGGGGCTTCTGCAACTAATGAAAAACTGTTTTTT. Translation: CASSFGASATNEKLFF. The whole variable domain, filled in from reference TRBV5-1 and TRBJ1-4, reads KAGVTQTPRYLIKTRGQQVTLSCSPISGHRSVSWYQQTPGQGLQFLFEYFSETQRNKGNFPGRFSGRQFSNSRSEMNVSTLELGDSALYLCASSFGASATNEKLFFGSGTQLSVL.

This clonotype was counted many times. The chain links TRBV4-2 to TRBJ2-7; TRBD2 matches 7 bases. The CDR3 is made up of 12 amino acids. Per the germline V gene, CDR1 is LGHNA and CDR2 is YNFKEQ. The junction had 0 bases not matched to a gene; V was cut back by 4 bases and J by 3 bases. CDR3 sequence reads: CASSREGYEQYF. CDR3 nucleotides: TGTGCCAGCAGCCGGGAGGGCTACGAGCAGTACTTC.

Notes on this clonotype: A much larger clonotype is one base distant, so this may be a read error. The CDR3, as DNA: TGCAGTGTTAGAATCCAGGGGATATCTGAAGCTTTCTTT. This encodes CSVRIQGISEAFF. The genes are TRBV20-1 and TRBJ1-1; a possible D gene is TRBD1 (6 bases). Looked up from germline, CDR1 is DFQATT and CDR2 is SNEGSKA (reference sequence). The CDR3 sequence is 13 residues long.

Many counts were recorded for this clonotype. The V gene is TRBV20-1, the J gene TRBJ1-2; TRBD1 might be the D (5 bases). This CDR3 is built from 11 residues. The V and J ends lost 5 bases and 8 bases respectively, with 12 bases between them. Germline lookup yields CDR1 DFQATT and CDR2 SNEGSKA (reference sequence). The CDR3, as DNA: TGCAGTGCTCCCTCCGGGGGGGGCTACACCTTC. Its protein product is CSAPSGGGYTF.

This clonotype appeared many times. The chain carries TRBV20-1 and TRBJ2-1; TRBD2 aligns across 9 bases. Trimming took 6 bases from V and 7 from J; bases not matched to a gene: 13. Germline lookup yields CDR1 DFQATT and CDR2 SNEGSKA (reference sequence). This CDR3 contains 15 residues. CDR3 nucleotides: TGCAGTGCCCCTGGAGTAGCGGGGGCGCGGAATGAGCAGTTCTTC. Its translation is CSAPGVAGARNEQFF.

This clonotype was detected many times. The chain couples TRBV29-1 to TRBJ2-1; TRBD1 or TRBD2 may be the D gene (5 bases each). V was trimmed by 4 bases and J by 5 bases, leaving 12 bases between them. Germline-derived CDR1 and CDR2 are SQVTM and ANQGSEA. The CDR3 spans 13 residues. The CDR3 here is CSVGGTLNNEQFF. As DNA, the CDR3 is TGCAGCGTTGGTGGGACCCTCAACAATGAGCAGTTCTTC.